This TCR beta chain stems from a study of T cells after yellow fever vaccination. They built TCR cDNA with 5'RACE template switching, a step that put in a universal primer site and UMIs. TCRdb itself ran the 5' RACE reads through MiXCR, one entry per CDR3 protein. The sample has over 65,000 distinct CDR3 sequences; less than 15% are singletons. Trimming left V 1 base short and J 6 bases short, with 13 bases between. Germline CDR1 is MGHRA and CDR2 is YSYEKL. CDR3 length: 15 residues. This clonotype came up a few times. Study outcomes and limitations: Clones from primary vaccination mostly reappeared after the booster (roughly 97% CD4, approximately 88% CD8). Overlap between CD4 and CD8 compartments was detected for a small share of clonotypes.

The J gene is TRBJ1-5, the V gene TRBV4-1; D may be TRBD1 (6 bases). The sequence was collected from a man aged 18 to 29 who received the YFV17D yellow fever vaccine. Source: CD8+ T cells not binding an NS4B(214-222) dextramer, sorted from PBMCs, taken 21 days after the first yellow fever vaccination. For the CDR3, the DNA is TGCGCCAGCAGCCAAGCCGGGCAGGGGTCTCAGCCCCAGCATTTT. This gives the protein CASSQAGQGSQPQHF.